The rows below give T cell receptor beta chains drawn from one sample of a study of T cell repertoires in cytomegalovirus infection. TCRdb re-derived calls from the reads in MiXCR, one entry per CDR3 protein. The sample has more than 250,000 distinct CDR3 sequences, approximately 15% seen once. Specimen: PBMCs. The receptors were sampled from a human donor in good health (CMV status not recorded). Some clones in this sample may be carry-over from other donors' samples. Each CDR3 is given with its conserved first and last residue.

CASSPYPYRGQSSYEQYF,TRBV28
CASSLAGRPTYEQYF,TRBV7-6
CASSSTGAGTGELFF,TRBV7-2
CASSAQYGQETQYF,TRBV7-2
CASSRGGLKADTQYF,TRBV12-3/TRBV12-4
CASSPNPAGNREAFF,TRBV7-3
CASSLVQRDYEQYF,TRBV7-2
CASSEAIRADTQYF,TRBV6-1
CASSLVDNRNTEAFF,TRBV7-9
CASSLLWAGSAGTEAFF,TRBV5-1
CASSGTGGGSTDTQYF,TRBV5-4
CASSTQTTGDYEQYF,TRBV5-4
CASSADRGSVETQYF,TRBV7-2
CASRGGSETDTQYF,TRBV7-9
CASSDLGVEQFF,TRBV7-2